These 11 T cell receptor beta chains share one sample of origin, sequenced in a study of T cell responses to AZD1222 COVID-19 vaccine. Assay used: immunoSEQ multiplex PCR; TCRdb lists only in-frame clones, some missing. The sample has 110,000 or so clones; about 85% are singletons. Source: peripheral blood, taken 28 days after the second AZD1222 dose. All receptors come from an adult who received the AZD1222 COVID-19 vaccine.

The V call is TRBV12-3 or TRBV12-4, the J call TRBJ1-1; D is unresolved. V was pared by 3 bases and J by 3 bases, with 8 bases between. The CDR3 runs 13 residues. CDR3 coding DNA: TGTGCCAGCAGTTTGGTCAGATACACTGAAGCTTTCTTT. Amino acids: CASSLVRYTEAFF.

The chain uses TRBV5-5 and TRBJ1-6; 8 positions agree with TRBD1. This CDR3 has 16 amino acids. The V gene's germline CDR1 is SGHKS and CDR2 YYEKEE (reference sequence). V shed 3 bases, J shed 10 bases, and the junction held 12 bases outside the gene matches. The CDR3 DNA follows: TGTGCCAGCAGCTCGTCAGGGGGCGCGGAGGGATCACCCCTCCACTTT. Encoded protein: CASSSSGGAEGSPLHF.

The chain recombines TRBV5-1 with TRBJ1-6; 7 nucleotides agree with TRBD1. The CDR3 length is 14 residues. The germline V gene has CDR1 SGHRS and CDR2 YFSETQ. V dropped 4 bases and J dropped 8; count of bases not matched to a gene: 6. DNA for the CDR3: TGCGCCAGCAGCCGGGGACAGATCTATTCACCCCTCCACTTT. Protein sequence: CASSRGQIYSPLHF.

The CDR3 here is CASSLKLASGVKDTQYF. In DNA, the CDR3 is TGTGCCAGCAGCTTAAAATTGGCTAGCGGGGTGAAAGATACGCAGTATTTT. The V call is TRBV7-2, the J call TRBJ2-3, with 9 positions matching TRBD2. CDR3 length: 17 amino acids. Germline CDR1 and CDR2: SGHTA and FQGNSA. V was clipped by 2 bases and J by 5 bases; unmatched bases: 11.

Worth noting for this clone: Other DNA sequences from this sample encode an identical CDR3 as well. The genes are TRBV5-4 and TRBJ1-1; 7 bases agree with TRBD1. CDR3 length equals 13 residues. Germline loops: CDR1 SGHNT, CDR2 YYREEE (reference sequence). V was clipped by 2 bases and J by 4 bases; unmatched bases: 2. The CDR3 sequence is CASSFQGGTEAFF. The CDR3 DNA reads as TGTGCCAGCAGCTTCCAGGGGGGCACTGAAGCTTTCTTT.

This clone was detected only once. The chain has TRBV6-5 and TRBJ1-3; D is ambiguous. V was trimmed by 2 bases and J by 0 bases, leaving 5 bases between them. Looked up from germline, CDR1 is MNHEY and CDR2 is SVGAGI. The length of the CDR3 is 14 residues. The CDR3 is CASSYESSGNTIYF. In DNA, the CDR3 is TGTGCCAGCAGTTACGAAAGCTCTGGAAACACCATATATTTT.

CDR3 sequence reads: CAIGKSPQETQYF. CDR3 coding DNA: TGTGCCATCGGAAAGAGCCCTCAAGAGACCCAGTACTTC. The rearrangement uses TRBV24-1 and TRBJ2-5; D is ambiguous. From germline, CDR1 is KGHDR and CDR2 SFDVKD. CDR3 length equals 13 residues. V was clipped by 11 bases and J by 2 bases, with 14 bases between them.

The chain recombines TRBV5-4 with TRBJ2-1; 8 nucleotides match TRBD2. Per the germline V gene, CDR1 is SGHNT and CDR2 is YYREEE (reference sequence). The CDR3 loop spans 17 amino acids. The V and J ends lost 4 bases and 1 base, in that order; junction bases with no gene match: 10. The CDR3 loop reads CASSPTKSGGSYNEQFF. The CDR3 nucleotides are TGTGCCAGCAGCCCCACTAAAAGCGGGGGTTCCTACAATGAGCAGTTCTTC. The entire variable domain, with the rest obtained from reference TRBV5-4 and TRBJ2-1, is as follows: ETGVTQSPTHLIKTRGQQVTLRCSSQSGHNTVSWYQQALGQGPQFIFQYYREEENGRGNFPPRFSGLQFPNYSSELNVNALELDDSALYLCASSPTKSGGSYNEQFFGPGTRLTVL.

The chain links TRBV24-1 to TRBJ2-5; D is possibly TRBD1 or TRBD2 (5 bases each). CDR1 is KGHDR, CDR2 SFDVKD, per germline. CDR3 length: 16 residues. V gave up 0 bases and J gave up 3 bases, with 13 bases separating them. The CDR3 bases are TGTGCCACCAGTGATTTGCTCCGGGACGGAAAAGAGACCCAGTACTTC. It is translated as CATSDLLRDGKETQYF.

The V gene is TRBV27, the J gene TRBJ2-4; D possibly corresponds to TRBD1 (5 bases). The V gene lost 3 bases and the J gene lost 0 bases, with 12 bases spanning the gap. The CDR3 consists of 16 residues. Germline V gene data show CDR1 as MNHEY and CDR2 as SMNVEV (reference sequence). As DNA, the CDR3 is TGTGCCAGCAGTTTGTATGGACAACTAGCCAAAAACATTCAGTACTTC. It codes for CASSLYGQLAKNIQYF.

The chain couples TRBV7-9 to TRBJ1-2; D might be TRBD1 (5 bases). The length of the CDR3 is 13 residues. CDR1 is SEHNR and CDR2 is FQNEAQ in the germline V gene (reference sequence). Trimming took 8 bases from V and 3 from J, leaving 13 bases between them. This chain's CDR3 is CASSPQGYYGYTF. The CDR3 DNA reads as TGTGCCAGCTCCCCGCAGGGCTACTATGGCTACACCTTC.